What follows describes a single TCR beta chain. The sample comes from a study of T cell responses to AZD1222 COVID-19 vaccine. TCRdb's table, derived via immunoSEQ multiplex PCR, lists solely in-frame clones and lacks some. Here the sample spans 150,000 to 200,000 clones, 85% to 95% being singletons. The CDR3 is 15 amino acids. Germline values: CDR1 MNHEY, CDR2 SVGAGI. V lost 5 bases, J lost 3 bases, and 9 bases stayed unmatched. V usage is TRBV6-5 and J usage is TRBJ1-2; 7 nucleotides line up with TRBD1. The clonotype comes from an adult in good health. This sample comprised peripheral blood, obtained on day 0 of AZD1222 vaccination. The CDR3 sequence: CASSRFLTGDYGYTF. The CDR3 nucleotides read TGTGCCAGCAGTCGTTTCCTTACAGGGGACTATGGCTACACCTTC.